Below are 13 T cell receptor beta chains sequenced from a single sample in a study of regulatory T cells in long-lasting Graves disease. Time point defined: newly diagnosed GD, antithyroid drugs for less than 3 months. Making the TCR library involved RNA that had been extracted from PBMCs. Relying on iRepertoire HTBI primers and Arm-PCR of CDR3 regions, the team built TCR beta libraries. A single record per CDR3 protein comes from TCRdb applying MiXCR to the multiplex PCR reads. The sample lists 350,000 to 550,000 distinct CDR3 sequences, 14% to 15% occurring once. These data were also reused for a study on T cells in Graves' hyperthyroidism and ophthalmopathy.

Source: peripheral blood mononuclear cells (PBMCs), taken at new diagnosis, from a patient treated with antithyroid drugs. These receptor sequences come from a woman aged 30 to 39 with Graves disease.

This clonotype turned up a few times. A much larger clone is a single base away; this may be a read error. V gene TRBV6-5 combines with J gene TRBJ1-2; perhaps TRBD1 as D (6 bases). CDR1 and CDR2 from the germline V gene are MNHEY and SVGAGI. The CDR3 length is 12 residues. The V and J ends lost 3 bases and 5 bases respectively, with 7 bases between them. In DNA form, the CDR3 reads TGTGCCAGCAGTTATAGGGGGTATGGCTACACCTTC. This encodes CASSYRGYGYTF.

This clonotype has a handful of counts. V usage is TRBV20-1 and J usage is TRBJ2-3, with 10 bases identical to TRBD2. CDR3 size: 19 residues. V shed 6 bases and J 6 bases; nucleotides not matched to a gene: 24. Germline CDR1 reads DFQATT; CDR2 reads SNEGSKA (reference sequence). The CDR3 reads CSARPRGIAGGGSVDTQYF. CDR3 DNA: TGCAGTGCCCGACCCCGGGGGATAGCGGGAGGAGGGTCTGTTGATACGCAGTATTTT.

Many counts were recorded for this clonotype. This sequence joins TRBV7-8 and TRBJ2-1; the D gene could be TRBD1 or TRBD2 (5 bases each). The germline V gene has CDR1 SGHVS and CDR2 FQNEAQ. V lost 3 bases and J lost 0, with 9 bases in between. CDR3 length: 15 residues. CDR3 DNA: TGTGCCAGCAGCTTGCTCGGGGCCTCCTACAATGAGCAGTTCTTC. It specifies CASSLLGASYNEQFF.

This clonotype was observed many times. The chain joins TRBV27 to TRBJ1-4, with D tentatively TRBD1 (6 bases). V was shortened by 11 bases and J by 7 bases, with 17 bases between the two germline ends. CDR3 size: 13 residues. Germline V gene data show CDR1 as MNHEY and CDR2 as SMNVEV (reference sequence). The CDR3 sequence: CAAAGQGTEKLFF. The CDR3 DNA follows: TGTGCCGCAGCAGGCCAGGGGACTGAAAAACTGTTTTTT. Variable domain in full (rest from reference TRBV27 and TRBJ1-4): EAQVTQNPRYLITVTGKKLTVTCSQNMNHEYMSWYRQDPGLGLRQIYYSMNVEVTDKGDVPEGYKVSRKEKRNFPLILESPSPNQTSLYFCAAAGQGTEKLFFGSGTQLSVL.

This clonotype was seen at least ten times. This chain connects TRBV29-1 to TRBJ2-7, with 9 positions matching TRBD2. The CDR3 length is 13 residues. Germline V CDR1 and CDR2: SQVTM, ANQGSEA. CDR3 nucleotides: TGCAGTTGTAGAGCGGGAGGAGCCTACGAGCAGTACTTC. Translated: CSCRAGGAYEQYF.

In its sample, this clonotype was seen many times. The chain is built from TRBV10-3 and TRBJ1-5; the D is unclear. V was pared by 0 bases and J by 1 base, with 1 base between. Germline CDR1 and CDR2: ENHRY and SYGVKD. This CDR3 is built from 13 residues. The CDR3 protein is CAISESSNQPQHF. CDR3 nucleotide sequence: TGTGCCATCAGTGAGTCAAGCAATCAGCCCCAGCATTTT.

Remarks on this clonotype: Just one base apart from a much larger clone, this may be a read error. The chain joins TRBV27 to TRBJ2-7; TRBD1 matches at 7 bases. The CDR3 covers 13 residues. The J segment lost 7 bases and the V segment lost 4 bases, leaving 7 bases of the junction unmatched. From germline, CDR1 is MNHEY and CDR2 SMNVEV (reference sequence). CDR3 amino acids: CASSYRGQWEQYF. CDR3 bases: TGTGCCAGCAGTTACAGGGGCCAATGGGAGCAGTACTTC.

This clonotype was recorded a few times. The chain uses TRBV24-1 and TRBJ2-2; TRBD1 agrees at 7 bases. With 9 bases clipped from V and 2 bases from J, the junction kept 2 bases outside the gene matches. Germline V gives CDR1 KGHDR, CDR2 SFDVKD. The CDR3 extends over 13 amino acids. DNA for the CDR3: TGTGCCACCCGACAGGGAAACACCGGGGAGCTGTTTTTT. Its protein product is CATRQGNTGELFF.

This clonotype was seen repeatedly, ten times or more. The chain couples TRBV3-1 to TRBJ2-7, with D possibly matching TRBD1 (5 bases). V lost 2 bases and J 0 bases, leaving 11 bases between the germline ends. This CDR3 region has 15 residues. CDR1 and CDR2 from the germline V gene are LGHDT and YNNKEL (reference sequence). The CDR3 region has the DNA TGTGCCAGCAGCCAAACAGGTCTTTACTCCTACGAGCAGTACTTC. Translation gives CASSQTGLYSYEQYF.

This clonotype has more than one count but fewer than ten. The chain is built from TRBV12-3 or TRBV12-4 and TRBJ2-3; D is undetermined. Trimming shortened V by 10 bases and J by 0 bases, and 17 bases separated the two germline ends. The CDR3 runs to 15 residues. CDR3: CAIGSSGKSTDTQYF. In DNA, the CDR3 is TGTGCCATCGGGTCATCTGGGAAAAGCACAGATACGCAGTATTTT.

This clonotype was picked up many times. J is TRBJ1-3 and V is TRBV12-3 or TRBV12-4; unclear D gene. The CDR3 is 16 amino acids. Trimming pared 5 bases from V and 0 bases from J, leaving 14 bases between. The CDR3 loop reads CASSLRGLHSGNTIYF. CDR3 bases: TGTGCCAGCAGTCTAAGAGGGCTGCACTCTGGAAACACCATATATTTT.

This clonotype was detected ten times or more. The CDR3 is CASSHFVLADNEQFF. In DNA, the CDR3 is TGTGCCAGCAGCCATTTCGTACTAGCGGACAATGAGCAGTTCTTC. The chain uses TRBV3-1 and TRBJ2-1; 8 bases agree with TRBD2. Germline values: CDR1 LGHDT, CDR2 YNNKEL (reference sequence). The CDR3 sequence is 15 residues long. V gave up 3 bases and J gave up 5 bases; unmatched junction bases: 6.

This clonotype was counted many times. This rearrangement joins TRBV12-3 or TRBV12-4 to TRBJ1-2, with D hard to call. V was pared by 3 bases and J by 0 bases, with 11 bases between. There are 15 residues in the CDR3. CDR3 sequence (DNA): TGTGCCAGCAGTTTTAGGATTGCTGCTAACTATGGCTACACCTTC. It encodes CASSFRIAANYGYTF.